A single sample gave rise to the 23 T cell receptor beta chains below, sequenced in a study of beta chain features in type 1 diabetes. Since all of the isolated RNA was reverse transcribed, expressed TCRB transcripts were what got sequenced. Profiling relied on immunoSEQ multiplex PCR, and the TCRdb table lists in-frame clones only, not all of them. The repertoire consists of 850,000 to 900,000 clones, with under 20% occurring once and the leading ten covering 0.02% to 0.03%. Material for sequencing was naive CD4+ T cells from blood. The receptors were sampled from a woman aged 18-35 years in good health.

The V gene is TRBV18, the J gene TRBJ2-1; 10 positions agree with TRBD2. The V segment lost 8 bases and the J segment 7 bases; nucleotides outside the gene matches: 14. Germline assignment: CDR1 KGHSH and CDR2 LQKENI. The CDR3 covers 16 residues. The CDR3 nucleotides read TGTGCCAGCCTTCAACCGCTAGCGGGAGTATTAAATGAGCAGTTCTTC. This gives the protein CASLQPLAGVLNEQFF.

The chain recombines TRBV6-5 with TRBJ2-7; 8 nucleotides line up with TRBD1. From germline, CDR1 is MNHEY and CDR2 SVGAGI. The CDR3 consists of 13 residues. With V trimmed by 6 bases and J by 7 bases, 8 bases remained unmatched. CDR3 region: CASRLQGGGEQYF. The DNA for the CDR3 is TGTGCCAGCAGACTACAGGGGGGTGGAGAGCAGTACTTC.

With regard to this clone: Other DNA sequences within the sample encode an identical CDR3. The chain recombines TRBV18 with TRBJ2-7, with 7 bases identical to TRBD1. The CDR3 totals 14 residues. Germline V lookup: CDR1 KGHSH, CDR2 LQKENI. The trim removed 2 bases at V and 1 base at J, leaving 2 bases unmatched. The DNA for the CDR3 is TGTGCCAGCTCACCAAACAGGGGATCCTACGAGCAGTACTTC. Its protein is CASSPNRGSYEQYF.

This chain connects TRBV6-5 to TRBJ2-7; a weak D match, TRBD1 (6 bases). The CDR3 has 15 amino acids. Trimming took off 6 bases at V and 2 bases at J, with 17 bases between the two ends. Germline lookup yields CDR1 MNHEY and CDR2 SVGAGI. The CDR3 DNA reads TGTGCCAGCAGCCAGAGACAGGAGGTGACCTACGAGCAGTACTTC. Translation gives CASSQRQEVTYEQYF.

A note on this clone: The same CDR3 is also encoded by other DNA sequences in this sample. The CDR3 DNA sequence: TGTGCCAGCAGTTCCGGGACAGCGAACACTGAAGCTTTCTTT. This codes for CASSSGTANTEAFF. The chain couples TRBV28 to TRBJ1-1, with TRBD1 matching 7 bases. With 4 bases clipped from V and 1 base from J, the junction kept 3 bases outside the gene matches. There are 14 residues in the CDR3. Germline loops: CDR1 MDHEN, CDR2 SYDVKM.

This clone was found a few times. The chain joins TRBV6-5 to TRBJ1-1; D ambiguous. V was cut by 2 bases and J by 4 bases, with 11 bases left in between. Germline V gene lookup returns CDR1 MNHEY and CDR2 SVGAGI. CDR3 length equals 14 residues. The CDR3 is CASSYEGFVTEAFF. DNA of the CDR3: TGTGCCAGCAGTTACGAGGGATTTGTCACTGAAGCTTTCTTT.

This CDR3 reads CASSPWTSKEAQYF. The CDR3 DNA reads as TGTGCCAGCAGCCCATGGACTAGCAAGGAAGCGCAGTATTTT. The chain joins TRBV9 to TRBJ2-3, with 8 bases that match TRBD2. V lost 4 bases and J lost 10; bases outside the gene matches: 11. The germline V gene encodes CDR1 SGDLS and CDR2 YYNGEE. The CDR3 consists of 14 residues. Full variable domain (rest looked up from reference TRBV9 and TRBJ2-3): DSGVTQTPKHLITATGQRVTLRCSPRSGDLSVYWYQQSLDQGLQFLIQYYNGEERAKGNILERFSAQQFPDLHSELNLSSLELGDSALYFCASSPWTSKEAQYFGPGTRLTVL.

V and J are TRBV10-3 and TRBJ2-1; TRBD2 agrees at 14 bases. This CDR3 has 15 residues. V shed 7 bases and J 5 bases; nucleotides not matched to a gene: 4. Germline assignment: CDR1 ENHRY and CDR2 SYGVKD. The CDR3 is CAITLGLAGDNEQFF. The CDR3 DNA is TGTGCCATCACCTTGGGACTAGCGGGGGACAATGAGCAGTTCTTC.

V and J are TRBV6-5 and TRBJ2-5; D call uncertain. CDR3 length: 14 amino acids. The germline CDR1 and CDR2 sequences are MNHEY and SVGAGI. The V end was cut by 3 bases, the J end by 5 bases, with 13 bases between. CDR3 DNA: TGTGCCAGCAGTTATTTTCCCGTCCCGGAGACCCAGTACTTC. It encodes CASSYFPVPETQYF.

The rearrangement uses TRBV18 and TRBJ1-1; D is undetermined. Trimming stripped 4 bases from V and 2 bases from J, with 11 bases between. This CDR3 is built from 14 residues. In germline, CDR1 is KGHSH, CDR2 LQKENI. The CDR3 region is CASSRLQVNTEAFF. In nucleotides, the CDR3 is TGTGCCAGCTCACGACTTCAGGTAAACACTGAAGCTTTCTTT.

A few counts support this clone. The CDR3 nucleotides are TGTGCCAGCAGCTCTCTACAGGGGCGATACGAGACCCAGTACTTC. It encodes CASSSLQGRYETQYF. The chain couples TRBV7-9 to TRBJ2-5; TRBD1 matches 7 bases. Germline trimming cut 4 bases from V and 5 bases from J; bases unmatched to any gene: 10. This CDR3 contains 15 residues. CDR1 is SEHNR and CDR2 is FQNEAQ in the germline V gene (reference sequence).

The chain combines TRBV7-9 with TRBJ2-5, with D hard to call. Germline CDR1 is SEHNR and CDR2 is FQNEAQ (reference sequence). This CDR3 has 14 residues. V lost 1 base and J lost 1, with 7 bases in between. The CDR3 is CASSLGVGQETQYF. The DNA for the CDR3 is TGTGCCAGCAGCTTAGGGGTAGGCCAAGAGACCCAGTACTTC.

This clone was seen a handful of times. The chain combines TRBV5-6 with TRBJ2-5, with 8 bases fitting TRBD1. The germline V gene has CDR1 SGHDT and CDR2 YYEEEE. The V segment lost 5 bases and the J segment 4 bases; nucleotides outside the gene matches: 7. This CDR3 is built from 14 residues. Here the CDR3 reads CASSYLQGGETQYF. CDR3 nucleotide sequence: TGTGCCAGCAGTTATTTACAGGGGGGAGAGACCCAGTACTTC.

V gene TRBV18 combines with J gene TRBJ2-2; the match to TRBD2 covers 7 bases. Trimming cost V 4 bases and J 6 bases; bases outside gene matches: 5. Germline V gene lookup returns CDR1 KGHSH and CDR2 LQKENI. CDR3 length: 14 residues. The CDR3 nucleotides read TGTGCCAGCTCACTTCAGCGGGACCCCGGGGAGCTGTTTTTT. Translated, it gives CASSLQRDPGELFF.

The CDR3 region has the DNA TGTGCCAGCAGCTCACAAGGGGGTTTTAATGAAAAACTGTTTTTT. It codes for CASSSQGGFNEKLFF. The chain joins TRBV7-9 to TRBJ1-4; D possibly corresponds to TRBD1 (6 bases). Germline lookup yields CDR1 SEHNR and CDR2 FQNEAQ (reference sequence). The CDR3 sequence is 15 residues long. Trimming removed 4 bases at V and 4 bases at J, with 13 bases between.

The chain joins TRBV7-8 to TRBJ2-2; D remains ambiguous. The CDR3 sequence is 16 residues long. The V gene's germline CDR1 is SGHVS and CDR2 FQNEAQ. Trimming took 6 bases from V and 0 from J, leaving 14 bases between them. The CDR3 region is CASSSSPTANTGELFF. The CDR3 region has the DNA TGTGCCAGCAGTTCAAGCCCCACCGCGAACACCGGGGAGCTGTTTTTT.

This clone has a handful of counts. The V call is TRBV19, the J call TRBJ1-1, with a possible D match to TRBD1 (5 bases). The ends were cut back, 4 bases at V and 4 bases at J, with 7 bases in the middle. Germline V gene lookup returns CDR1 LNHDA and CDR2 SQIVND (reference sequence). The CDR3 totals 12 residues. The CDR3 loop is CASSTTVTEAFF. In DNA form, the CDR3 reads TGTGCCAGTAGTACGACAGTCACTGAAGCTTTCTTT.

The V gene is TRBV29-1, the J gene TRBJ1-1, with TRBD1 as a possible D gene (5 bases). Germline CDR1 is SQVTM and CDR2 is ANQGSEA. Trimming removed 4 bases at V and 5 bases at J, with 11 bases between. There are 12 residues in the CDR3. CDR3 bases: TGCAGCGTTGTTGGGGGATGGACTGAAGCTTTCTTT. Translation: CSVVGGWTEAFF.

Details on this clone: One junction end disagrees with the germline gene, perhaps due to a read error. CDR3 amino acids: CSVKRDSTLGDGYAF. The CDR3 nucleotides read TGCAGCGTCAAAAGGGACAGCACCCTAGGAGATGGCTACGCCTTC. The chain couples TRBV29-1 to TRBJ1-2, with 7 nucleotides matching TRBD1. The CDR3 sequence is 15 residues long. Germline CDR1 reads SQVTM; CDR2 reads ANQGSEA. Together with reference TRBV29-1 and TRBJ1-2, the CDR3 gives the full variable domain: SAVISQKPSRDICQRGTSLTIQCQVDSQVTMMFWYRQQPGQSLTLIATANQGSEATYESGFVIDKFPISRPNLTFSTLTVSNMSPEDSSIYLCSVKRDSTLGDGYAFGSGTRLTVV.

The chain is built from TRBV19 and TRBJ1-1; possible D gene TRBD1, 6 bases. The CDR3 length is 13 residues. Germline lookup yields CDR1 LNHDA and CDR2 SQIVND (reference sequence). Trimming pared 7 bases from V and 0 bases from J, leaving 9 bases between. CDR3 bases: TGTGCCAGTACACAGGGAATGAACACTGAAGCTTTCTTT. It specifies CASTQGMNTEAFF.

The genes are TRBV6-1 and TRBJ2-7; 9 nucleotides align to TRBD1. Germline lookup yields CDR1 MNHNS and CDR2 SASEGT. This CDR3 spans 14 amino acids. Trimming took 4 bases from V and 2 from J; bases not matched to a gene: 3. CDR3 nucleotides: TGTGCCAGCAGTGGACAGGGGGGAACCTACGAGCAGTACTTC. It yields the protein CASSGQGGTYEQYF.

The CDR3 DNA reads TGTGCCAGCAGCTTAGGGGCTAGCGGGAGGGCCGGCTACGAGCAGTACTTC. This translates into CASSLGASGRAGYEQYF. The V call is TRBV13, the J call TRBJ2-7; 12 nucleotides align to TRBD2. The CDR3 runs to 17 residues. Germline-derived CDR1 and CDR2 are PRHDT and FYEKMQ (reference sequence). V shed 0 bases, J shed 3 bases, and the junction held 6 bases outside the gene matches.

V is TRBV2 and J is TRBJ2-3; D unclear. V was pared by 7 bases and J by 0 bases, with 11 bases between. Germline V gene data show CDR1 as SNHLY and CDR2 as FYNNEI. The CDR3 is 14 residues long. The CDR3 loop reads CASIPLRSTDTQYF. CDR3 in DNA: TGTGCCAGCATCCCCCTCAGGAGCACAGATACGCAGTATTTT.